The 22 T cell receptor beta chains given below trace back to one sample, sequenced in a study of vaccination effects on CD4 cells after COVID-19. For these TCRs, the target antigens are not known. Following a roughly 11-day culture, CD4+ T cells were purified. The data were produced by immunoSEQ multiplex PCR, yet TCRdb's version contains in-frame clones alone and is incomplete. The sample lists under 40,000 clones, about 81% seen once, with less than 3% in the top ten. Material: CD4+ T cells from PBMCs cultured without peptide, obtained before COVID-19 vaccination. These receptor sequences come from a human donor who received a COVID-19 vaccine.

The gene calls are TRBV2 and TRBJ1-2, with 9 bases identical to TRBD1. V dropped 7 bases and J dropped 3; count of bases not matched to a gene: 6. Germline V gene lookup returns CDR1 SNHLY and CDR2 FYNNEI. The CDR3 is 14 residues long. The CDR3 is CASTLTGGDYGYTF. CDR3 coding DNA: TGTGCCAGCACTCTGACAGGGGGGGACTATGGCTACACCTTC. The whole variable domain, filled in from reference TRBV2 and TRBJ1-2, reads EPEVTQTPSHQVTQMGQEVILRCVPISNHLYFYWYRQILGQKVEFLVSFYNNEISEKSEIFDDQFSVERPDGSNFTLKIRSTKLEDSAMYFCASTLTGGDYGYTFGSGTRLTVV.

This clone appeared once. The chain uses TRBV6-6 and TRBJ1-5; D ambiguous. V lost 2 bases and J lost 5, with 4 bases in between. Germline V gives CDR1 MNHNY, CDR2 SVGAGI (reference sequence). The length of the CDR3 is 12 residues. This CDR3 reads CASSYPDQPQHF. The DNA of the CDR3 is TGTGCCAGCAGTTACCCCGATCAGCCCCAGCATTTT.

This sequence joins TRBV9 and TRBJ1-1; D ambiguous. Trimming cost V 0 bases and J 0 bases, with 12 bases left between them. This CDR3 has 16 amino acids. Germline assignment: CDR1 SGDLS and CDR2 YYNGEE. The CDR3 region is CASSVAIGQLNTEAFF. In nucleotides, the CDR3 is TGTGCCAGCAGCGTAGCCATAGGTCAGTTGAACACTGAAGCTTTCTTT.

The table lists this clone with a count of one. The chain joins TRBV5-4 to TRBJ1-2; weak D call: TRBD1 (6 bases). CDR1 SGHNT and CDR2 YYREEE come from the germline V gene (reference sequence). V was clipped by 2 bases and J by 7 bases, with 12 bases between them. This CDR3 is 13 amino acids long. CDR3 DNA sequence: TGTGCCAGCAGCTTACAGGGTAGGGGTGGCTACACCTTC. Protein: CASSLQGRGGYTF.

V gene TRBV5-1 combines with J gene TRBJ2-7; no clear D. This CDR3 has 14 amino acids. V shed 4 bases and J shed 4 bases, with 15 bases lying between them. Germline CDR1 reads SGHRS; CDR2 reads YFSETQ. The CDR3 sequence is CASSPVSPQYEQYV. The CDR3 DNA follows: TGCGCCAGCAGCCCGGTCAGTCCGCAGTACGAGCAGTACGTC.

CDR3 sequence (DNA): TGTGCCAGCAGGTCCCGGACAGGGATCACCGGGGAGCTGTTTTTT. Translating it yields CASRSRTGITGELFF. This chain uses TRBV11-1 with TRBJ2-2, with 8 bases fitting TRBD1. J lost 4 bases, V lost 6 bases, and 7 bases had no gene match. The germline gives CDR1 SGHAT, CDR2 FQDESV (reference sequence). The CDR3 runs to 15 residues.

The chain uses TRBV5-8 and TRBJ1-1, with unresolved D. Per the germline V gene, CDR1 is SGHTS and CDR2 is YDEGEE. The CDR3 runs to 15 residues. The V gene lost 1 base and the J gene lost 0 bases, with 10 bases spanning the gap. The CDR3 sequence: CASSLTFRLNTEAFF. The CDR3 nucleotides read TGTGCCAGCAGCTTGACGTTCAGGTTGAACACTGAAGCTTTCTTT.

V gene TRBV7-8 combines with J gene TRBJ1-2; D gene unclear. V lost 1 base to trimming and J lost 4 bases, with 16 bases between them. Germline loops: CDR1 SGHVS, CDR2 FQNEAQ. The CDR3 covers 16 residues. The CDR3, as DNA: TGTGCCAGCAGCTTAGGAATAGGTCCTACCCTCTATGGCTACACCTTC. It codes for CASSLGIGPTLYGYTF.

The chain recombines TRBV6-5 with TRBJ1-2; a weak D match, TRBD1 (6 bases). CDR3 length equals 15 residues. The germline V gene has CDR1 MNHEY and CDR2 SVGAGI. The V and J ends lost 6 bases and 0 bases respectively, with 14 bases between them. The CDR3 DNA reads as TGTGCCAGCAGCCCGACAGGCCCTACTAACTATGGCTACACCTTC. This encodes CASSPTGPTNYGYTF.

The chain couples TRBV10-3 to TRBJ2-1, with D tentatively TRBD2 (5 bases). This CDR3 is built from 13 residues. From germline, CDR1 is ENHRY and CDR2 SYGVKD. Between the trimmed V and J ends, which lost 3 bases and 8 bases, there was a span of 11 bases. The CDR3, as DNA: TGTGCCATCAGTGATTCGGGGTCCCATGAGCAGTTCTTC. It codes for CAISDSGSHEQFF.

The chain links TRBV30 to TRBJ2-1; a possible D gene is TRBD2 (7 bases). The germline CDR1 and CDR2 sequences are GTSNPN and SVGIG (reference sequence). This CDR3 region has 13 residues. DNA for the CDR3: TGTGCTAGGGGGGGACCTTCCTACAATGAGCAGTTCTTC. Protein product: CARGGPSYNEQFF.

The rearrangement joins TRBV11-1 to TRBJ2-4, with D possibly being TRBD2 (6 bases). This CDR3 has 12 amino acids. Germline CDR1 reads SGHAT; CDR2 reads FQDESV (reference sequence). Deletions cut 8 bases from V and 11 bases from J, with 16 bases between. The CDR3 region is CASGRVAGLQYF. The CDR3 DNA sequence: TGTGCCAGCGGACGGGTGGCGGGGCTTCAGTACTTC.

V is TRBV6-5 and J is TRBJ2-7; TRBD1 matches 7 bases. Germline-derived CDR1 and CDR2 are MNHEY and SVGAGI. V dropped 6 bases and J dropped 5; count of bases not matched to a gene: 7. This CDR3 region has 13 residues. This CDR3 reads CASRDREWDEQYV. CDR3 bases: TGTGCCAGCAGAGACAGGGAATGGGACGAGCAGTACGTC.

J is TRBJ1-1 and V is TRBV9; TRBD1 matches at 9 bases. The CDR3 sequence is 14 residues long. Germline V gene lookup returns CDR1 SGDLS and CDR2 YYNGEE. Trimming at V came to 4 bases and at J to 7 bases, leaving 8 bases not matched to a gene. In DNA, the CDR3 is TGTGCCAGCAGCTTAAGGGACAGGGCTGATGAAGCTTTCTTT. Its protein product is CASSLRDRADEAFF. The variable domain in full, with the rest retrieved from reference TRBV9 and TRBJ1-1, is DSGVTQTPKHLITATGQRVTLRCSPRSGDLSVYWYQQSLDQGLQFLIQYYNGEERAKGNILERFSAQQFPDLHSELNLSSLELGDSALYFCASSLRDRADEAFFGQGTRLTVV.

This clone showed up just once. This sequence joins TRBV5-1 and TRBJ1-1; 7 nucleotides line up with TRBD1. V dropped 4 bases and J dropped 2; count of bases not matched to a gene: 11. CDR1 and CDR2 from the germline V gene are SGHRS and YFSETQ. The length of the CDR3 is 16 residues. The CDR3 sequence is CASSATAGTANTEAFF. The CDR3 bases are TGCGCCAGCAGCGCGACTGCTGGGACAGCAAACACTGAAGCTTTCTTT.

The CDR3 DNA reads as TGTGCCAGCTCAGGAGTCGGGGGCCAAGGAGAGACCCAGTACTTC. Translating it yields CASSGVGGQGETQYF. V is TRBV18 and J is TRBJ2-5, with D tentatively TRBD1 or TRBD2 (6 bases each). Germline V lookup: CDR1 KGHSH, CDR2 LQKENI. This CDR3 region has 15 residues. Between the trimmed V and J ends, which lost 5 bases and 4 bases, there was a span of 17 bases.

The chain recombines TRBV6-6 with TRBJ2-7; TRBD1 is a possible D gene (5 bases). CDR3 length: 13 residues. Germline V gene data show CDR1 as MNHNY and CDR2 as SVGAGI (reference sequence). V lost 5 bases to trimming and J lost 1 base, with 9 bases between them. CDR3 sequence (DNA): TGTGCCAGCAGTAGCAGGGCTTCCTACGAGCAGTACGTC. Translated, it gives CASSSRASYEQYV.

The chain has TRBV19 and TRBJ1-6; 8 nucleotides match TRBD1. In germline, CDR1 is LNHDA, CDR2 SQIVND (reference sequence). Unmatched junction bases numbered 10, after V lost 6 bases and J lost 9 bases. The CDR3 has 15 amino acids. CDR3 in amino acids: CASRTQGQVVSPLHF. As DNA, the CDR3 is TGTGCCAGTAGGACCCAGGGACAGGTCGTTTCACCCCTCCACTTT.

The chain has TRBV30 and TRBJ1-2; tentatively, D is TRBD1 (5 bases). Germline V CDR1 and CDR2: GTSNPN, SVGIG (reference sequence). Trimming stripped 5 bases from V and 1 base from J, with 8 bases between. The CDR3 totals 12 residues. CDR3 sequence reads: CAWGTRNYGYTF. CDR3 DNA: TGTGCCTGGGGGACGCGTAACTATGGCTACACCTTC.

This chain connects TRBV18 to TRBJ1-1; D may be TRBD1 (6 bases). Trimming left V 2 bases short and J 0 bases short, with 10 bases between. The CDR3 loop spans 15 amino acids. Germline-derived CDR1 and CDR2 are KGHSH and LQKENI. CDR3 DNA sequence: TGTGCCAGCTCACCATGGGACACACTGAACACTGAAGCTTTCTTT. Protein: CASSPWDTLNTEAFF.

The rearrangement links TRBV3-1 (or the pseudogene TRBV3-2) to TRBJ2-6; no firm D call. V was clipped by 2 bases and J by 0 bases, with 5 bases between them. Germline V gene lookup returns CDR1 LGHDT and CDR2 YNNKEL (reference sequence). The CDR3 is 15 residues long. The CDR3 DNA sequence: TGTGCCAGCAGCCAACTGAACTCTGGGGCCAACGTCCTGACTTTC. Translating it yields CASSQLNSGANVLTF.

J is TRBJ2-7 and V is TRBV2; no definite D call. Germline V lookup: CDR1 SNHLY, CDR2 FYNNEI. Trimming left V 3 bases short and J 2 bases short, with 5 bases between. The CDR3 extends over 12 amino acids. The CDR3 protein is CASSDMTYEQYV. Written as DNA, the CDR3 is TGTGCCAGCAGTGATATGACCTACGAGCAGTACGTC.